The next 28 T cell receptor beta chains were all read from a single sample in a study of T cells after yellow fever vaccination. TCRdb used MiXCR to reprocess the 5' RACE reads, holding one entry per CDR3 protein. In the table there are around 550,000 distinct CDR3 sequences, 15% to 20% of which are singletons. Specimen: PBMCs, collected 15 days after the yellow fever booster vaccination. The receptors here all came from a man aged 25-40 years who received the YFV17D yellow fever vaccine.

The chain has TRBV20-1 and TRBJ2-5; 13 bases are shared with TRBD2. This CDR3 is built from 14 residues. CDR1 and CDR2 (germline): DFQATT, SNEGSKA (reference sequence). V shed 3 bases, J shed 9 bases, and the junction held 7 bases outside the gene matches. For the CDR3, the DNA is TGCAGTGCTAGGCCTGGGACTAGCGGGACGGCCCAGTACTTC. Its translation: CSARPGTSGTAQYF.

This clonotype was seen a few times. The rearrangement joins TRBV20-1 to TRBJ2-7, with 8 bases that match TRBD1. The CDR3 is 12 residues long. V gave up 7 bases and J gave up 3 bases; unmatched junction bases: 5. Germline V gene data show CDR1 as DFQATT and CDR2 as SNEGSKA (reference sequence). The CDR3 here is CSVAGGNYEQYF. The CDR3 region has the DNA TGCAGTGTTGCAGGGGGCAACTACGAGCAGTACTTC.

The rearrangement links TRBV4-3 to TRBJ2-1, with D tentatively TRBD1 (7 bases). CDR1 and CDR2 (germline): LGHNA, YSLEER. The CDR3 consists of 13 residues. V was shortened by 3 bases and J by 10 bases, with 13 bases between the two germline ends. CDR3 in amino acids: CASSQSTGREQFF. CDR3 DNA: TGCGCCAGCAGCCAGTCGACAGGGAGGGAGCAGTTCTTC.

This clonotype has more than one count but fewer than ten. This chain joins TRBV12-3 or TRBV12-4 and TRBJ2-5; possibly TRBD1 for D (5 bases). Trimming left V 5 bases short and J 2 bases short, with 12 bases between. This CDR3 has 14 amino acids. CDR3: CASSADRDQETQYF. Written as DNA, the CDR3 is TGTGCCAGCAGTGCCGACAGAGATCAAGAGACCCAGTACTTC.

The chain combines TRBV12-3 or TRBV12-4 with TRBJ2-1; possibly TRBD2 for D (5 bases). The CDR3 length is 14 residues. V was pared by 5 bases and J by 9 bases, with 17 bases between. CDR3 DNA: TGTGCCAGCAGTCAGCGGAAGCTCGGAGGTGAGCAGTTCTTC. This sequence encodes CASSQRKLGGEQFF.

V usage is TRBV15 and J usage is TRBJ2-5; perhaps TRBD1 as D (6 bases). Germline CDR1 LNHNV, CDR2 YYDKDF (reference sequence). This CDR3 contains 14 residues. The V gene lost 0 bases and the J gene lost 4 bases, with 9 bases spanning the gap. CDR3 sequence: CATSRDKGGETQYF. CDR3 bases: TGTGCCACCAGCAGAGATAAAGGGGGAGAGACCCAGTACTTC.

The chain's CDR3 is CASSDAEVGEQYF. In DNA, the CDR3 is TGTGCCAGCAGTGACGCGGAGGTTGGCGAGCAGTACTTC. J is TRBJ2-7 and V is TRBV25-1; D perhaps matches TRBD2 (5 bases). V lost 3 bases and J 6 bases, leaving 12 bases between the germline ends. The CDR3 spans 13 residues. Per the germline V gene, CDR1 is MGHDK and CDR2 is SYGVNS.

This chain joins TRBV5-4 and TRBJ2-1; no clear D. CDR1 and CDR2 from the germline V gene are SGHNT and YYREEE (reference sequence). The CDR3 has 14 amino acids. Trimming pared 1 base from V and 6 bases from J, leaving 11 bases between. CDR3 protein: CASSLIGSPNEQFF. The CDR3 DNA reads as TGTGCCAGCAGCTTGATCGGTTCGCCCAATGAGCAGTTCTTC.

The V call is TRBV29-1, the J call TRBJ2-2; D call uncertain. Trimming took off 8 bases at V and 7 bases at J, with 11 bases between the two ends. The CDR3 runs to 11 residues. The germline V gene has CDR1 SQVTM and CDR2 ANQGSEA. CDR3 coding DNA: TGCAGCAGTGGGTGGGGCGGGGAGCTGTTTTTT. It encodes CSSGWGGELFF.

This chain uses TRBV7-2 with TRBJ2-5; D gene ambiguous. The CDR3 is 13 residues long. The ends were cut back, 5 bases at V and 1 base at J, with 8 bases in the middle. Per germline, CDR1 SGHTA and CDR2 FQGNSA. The CDR3 DNA reads TGTGCCAGCAGCCGCCGGGCCCAAGAGACCCAGTACTTC. This gives the protein CASSRRAQETQYF.

In its sample, this clonotype was seen a few times. The rearrangement joins TRBV5-1 to TRBJ2-3; TRBD2 matches 7 bases. With V trimmed by 4 bases and J by 5 bases, 7 bases remained unmatched. Germline assignment: CDR1 SGHRS and CDR2 YFSETQ. The CDR3 is made up of 14 amino acids. The CDR3 nucleotides read TGCGCCAGCAGCCTTGGACTAGAAATAGATACGCAGTATTTT. It yields the protein CASSLGLEIDTQYF. Combining the CDR3 with reference TRBV5-1 and TRBJ2-3 gives the whole variable domain KAGVTQTPRYLIKTRGQQVTLSCSPISGHRSVSWYQQTPGQGLQFLFEYFSETQRNKGNFPGRFSGRQFSNSRSEMNVSTLELGDSALYLCASSLGLEIDTQYFGPGTRLTVL.

This clonotype has only a few counts. This chain joins TRBV24-1 and TRBJ1-2, with 10 bases lining up with TRBD1. Germline loops: CDR1 KGHDR, CDR2 SFDVKD. The ends lost 3 bases at V and 8 bases at J; junction bases unmatched: 5. The CDR3 totals 14 residues. The CDR3 coding sequence is TGTGCCACCAGTGATCCCGGGACAGGGGTCGGCTACACCTTC. Amino acid sequence: CATSDPGTGVGYTF.

This clonotype was detected a few times. The J gene is TRBJ1-3, the V gene TRBV7-2, with D possibly TRBD1 on 5 matching bases. The V gene's germline CDR1 is SGHTA and CDR2 FQGNSA. V lost 1 base and J 0 bases, leaving 7 bases between the germline ends. The CDR3 loop spans 15 amino acids. CDR3: CASSLVGTSGNTIYF. The CDR3 region has the DNA TGTGCCAGCAGCTTAGTGGGGACCTCTGGAAACACCATATATTTT.

The chain employs TRBV6-1 and TRBJ2-1; D unresolved. The germline CDR1 and CDR2 sequences are MNHNS and SASEGT. This CDR3 spans 16 amino acids. V was pared by 6 bases and J by 0 bases, with 15 bases between. Written as DNA, the CDR3 is TGTGCCAGCAGGACCTTAGAGGCCAGCTCCTACAATGAGCAGTTCTTC. Protein sequence: CASRTLEASSYNEQFF.

This clonotype was detected ten times or more. The chain joins TRBV10-1 to TRBJ2-4, with no clear D. V lost 6 bases, J lost 0 bases, and 21 bases lay in between. There are 18 residues in the CDR3. Germline loops: CDR1 WNHNN, CDR2 SYGVQD (reference sequence). CDR3 bases: TGCGCCAGCAGAGGCACGTCTCAGGATATACTAGCCAAAAACATTCAGTACTTC. The encoded protein is CASRGTSQDILAKNIQYF.

The chain uses TRBV20-1 and TRBJ2-1; 11 nucleotides align to TRBD2. Trimming cost V 5 bases and J 7 bases; bases outside gene matches: 7. Germline V gene data show CDR1 as DFQATT and CDR2 as SNEGSKA (reference sequence). The CDR3 extends over 14 amino acids. The CDR3, as DNA: TGCAGTGCTGAGACTAGCGGGATACCTAATGAGCAGTTCTTC. Translating it yields CSAETSGIPNEQFF.

A few counts support this clonotype. The V gene is TRBV6-2 or TRBV6-3, the J gene TRBJ2-7; D is perhaps TRBD1 (6 bases). Trimming took 5 bases from V and 3 from J, leaving 20 bases between them. From germline, CDR1 is MNHEY and CDR2 SVGEGT. The CDR3 has 16 amino acids. For the CDR3, the DNA is TGTGCCAGCAGTCTAAGGGGGAGAAAAAGGGGCTACGAGCAGTACTTC. This gives the protein CASSLRGRKRGYEQYF.

This chain connects TRBV5-1 to TRBJ1-1; perhaps TRBD1 as D (6 bases). V was shortened by 7 bases and J by 7 bases, with 17 bases between the two germline ends. The CDR3 is 13 residues long. Germline V CDR1 and CDR2: SGHRS, YFSETQ. The chain's CDR3 is CASGIQGGSEAFF. The CDR3 region has the DNA TGCGCCAGCGGGATACAGGGCGGGAGTGAAGCTTTCTTT.

This clonotype was observed a handful of times. V gene TRBV30 combines with J gene TRBJ1-2, with unresolved D. V gave up 2 bases and J gave up 4 bases, with 5 bases separating them. Germline lookup yields CDR1 GTSNPN and CDR2 SVGIG (reference sequence). The CDR3 is made up of 11 amino acids. The CDR3 spells CAWSYAYGYTF. CDR3 nucleotides: TGTGCCTGGAGTTACGCCTATGGCTACACCTTC.

The gene calls are TRBV4-3 and TRBJ2-1; no clear D gene. This CDR3 has 14 amino acids. Trimming shortened V by 5 bases and J by 4 bases, and 12 bases separated the two germline ends. Per germline, CDR1 LGHNA and CDR2 YSLEER. The CDR3 here is CASSSLLSYNEQFF. The DNA of the CDR3 is TGCGCCAGCAGCTCTCTCCTCTCGTACAATGAGCAGTTCTTC.

The chain is built from TRBV4-2 and TRBJ2-1; 8 bases agree with TRBD2. V was clipped by 1 base and J by 8 bases; unmatched bases: 10. The length of the CDR3 is 16 residues. Germline loops: CDR1 LGHNA, CDR2 YNFKEQ. CDR3 nucleotide sequence: TGTGCCAGCAGCCAAGCCGTGAGGACTAGCACAGATGAGCAGTTCTTC. As protein: CASSQAVRTSTDEQFF.

This chain uses TRBV20-1 with TRBJ1-2; the D is unclear. V lost 5 bases to trimming and J lost 4 bases, with 8 bases between them. The CDR3 covers 11 residues. The germline V gene encodes CDR1 DFQATT and CDR2 SNEGSKA (reference sequence). The CDR3: CSAWVFYGYTF. CDR3 bases: TGCAGTGCTTGGGTCTTCTATGGCTACACCTTC.

The V call is TRBV7-9, the J call TRBJ2-1; the match to TRBD2 covers 7 bases. This CDR3 contains 13 residues. The V gene end was trimmed by 10 bases and the J gene end by 4 bases; junction bases not matched to a gene: 7. The germline V gene has CDR1 SEHNR and CDR2 FQNEAQ (reference sequence). The CDR3 DNA follows: TGTGCCACCCCAGCGGGAACGTACAATGAGCAGTTCTTC. It yields the protein CATPAGTYNEQFF. The entire variable domain, with the rest obtained from reference TRBV7-9 and TRBJ2-1, is as follows: DTGVSQNPRHKITKRGQNVTFRCDPISEHNRLYWYRQTLGQGPEFLTYFQNEAQLEKSRLLSDRFSAERPKGSFSTLEIQRTEQGDSAMYLCATPAGTYNEQFFGPGTRLTVL.

The table lists this clonotype with a few counts. V and J are TRBV7-2 and TRBJ1-1; possible D gene TRBD1, 5 bases. Germline values: CDR1 SGHTA, CDR2 FQGNSA. The V gene lost 3 bases and the J gene lost 1 base, with 9 bases spanning the gap. The CDR3 is 14 residues long. The DNA of the CDR3 is TGTGCCAGCAGCTTTGGACATTCGAACACTGAAGCTTTCTTT. It encodes CASSFGHSNTEAFF.

The rearrangement uses TRBV11-2 and TRBJ2-7, with TRBD2 identical over 7 bases. Germline assignment: CDR1 SGHAT and CDR2 FQNNGV. The CDR3 runs to 14 residues. The J segment lost 7 bases and the V segment lost 1 base, leaving 7 bases of the junction unmatched. The CDR3 nucleotides are TGTGCCAGCAGCTTAGGGCTAGCGGTAAAGGAGCAGTACTTC. It yields the protein CASSLGLAVKEQYF.

The chain links TRBV5-1 to TRBJ2-1; D possibly corresponds to TRBD2 (5 bases). The CDR3 covers 15 residues. The V gene's germline CDR1 is SGHRS and CDR2 YFSETQ. V was clipped by 2 bases and J by 4 bases, with 13 bases between them. The CDR3 loop reads CASSFKLATYNEQFF. The CDR3 nucleotides are TGCGCCAGCAGCTTTAAATTAGCGACGTACAATGAGCAGTTCTTC.

A note on this clonotype: One end of the junction is discordant with germline, which a read error may explain. V and J are TRBV6-5 and TRBJ2-5; D gene ambiguous. This CDR3 is built from 14 residues. Germline CDR1 is MNHEY and CDR2 is SVGAGI. The CDR3 region is CASSYYKNLGETGF. As DNA, the CDR3 is TGTGCCAGCAGTTACTATAAGAACCTAGGTGAGACGGGCTTC.

The gene calls are TRBV20-1 and TRBJ2-7, with 12 bases aligning to TRBD2. Germline V gene data show CDR1 as DFQATT and CDR2 as SNEGSKA (reference sequence). V gave up 6 bases and J gave up 5 bases; unmatched junction bases: 5. The CDR3 runs to 13 residues. In nucleotides, the CDR3 is TGCAGTGCACATACTAGCGGGAGGAACGAGCAGTACTTC. Translated: CSAHTSGRNEQYF.